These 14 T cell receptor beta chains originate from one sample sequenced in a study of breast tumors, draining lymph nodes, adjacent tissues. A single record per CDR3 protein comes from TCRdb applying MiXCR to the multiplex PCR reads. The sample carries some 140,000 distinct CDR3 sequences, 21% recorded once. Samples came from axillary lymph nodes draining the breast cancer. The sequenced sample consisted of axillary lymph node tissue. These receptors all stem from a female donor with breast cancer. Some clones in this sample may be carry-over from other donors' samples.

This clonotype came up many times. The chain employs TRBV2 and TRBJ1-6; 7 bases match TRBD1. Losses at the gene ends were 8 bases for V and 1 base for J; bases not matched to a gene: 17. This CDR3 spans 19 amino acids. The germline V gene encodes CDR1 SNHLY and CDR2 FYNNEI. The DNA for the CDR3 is TGTGCCAGCCTAAACCTCCGGGACAGAGTAATATCCTATAATTCACCCCTCCACTTT. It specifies CASLNLRDRVISYNSPLHF.

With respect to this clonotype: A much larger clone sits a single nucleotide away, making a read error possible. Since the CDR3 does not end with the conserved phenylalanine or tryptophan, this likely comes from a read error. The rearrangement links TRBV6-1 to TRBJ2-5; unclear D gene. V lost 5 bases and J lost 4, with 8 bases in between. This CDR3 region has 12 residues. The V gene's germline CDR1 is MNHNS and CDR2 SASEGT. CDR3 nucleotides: TGTGCCAGCAGTCGAGAGAGAGAGACCCAGTACTCC. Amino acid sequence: CASSRERETQYS.

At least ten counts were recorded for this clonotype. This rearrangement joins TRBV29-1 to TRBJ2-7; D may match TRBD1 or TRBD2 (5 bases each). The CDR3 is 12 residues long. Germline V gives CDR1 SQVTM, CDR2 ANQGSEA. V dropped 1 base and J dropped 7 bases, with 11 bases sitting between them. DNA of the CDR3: TGCAGCGTTGAAGGGGACGTCGGGGAGCAGTACTTC. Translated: CSVEGDVGEQYF.

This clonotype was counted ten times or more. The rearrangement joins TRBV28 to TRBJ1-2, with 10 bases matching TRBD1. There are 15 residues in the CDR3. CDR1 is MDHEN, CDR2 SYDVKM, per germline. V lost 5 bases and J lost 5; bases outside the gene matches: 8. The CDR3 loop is CASSGTGATRYGYTF. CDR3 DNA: TGTGCCAGCAGTGGGACAGGGGCGACGCGGTATGGCTACACCTTC.

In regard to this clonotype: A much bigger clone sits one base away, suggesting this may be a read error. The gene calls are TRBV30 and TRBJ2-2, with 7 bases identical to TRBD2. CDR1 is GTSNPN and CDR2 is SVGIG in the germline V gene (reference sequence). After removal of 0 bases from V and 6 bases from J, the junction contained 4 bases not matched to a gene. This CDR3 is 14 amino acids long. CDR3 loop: CAWSVFAGAGELFF. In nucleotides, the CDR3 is TGTGCCTGGAGTGTATTTGCGGGGGCCGGGGAGCTGTTTTTT.

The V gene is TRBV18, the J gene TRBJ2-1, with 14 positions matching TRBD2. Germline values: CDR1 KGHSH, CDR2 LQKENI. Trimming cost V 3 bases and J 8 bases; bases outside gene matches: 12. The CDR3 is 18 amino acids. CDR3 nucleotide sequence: TGTGCCAGCTCACCCTCCACCGGGACTAGCGGGAGTGAGGATGAGCAGTTCTTC. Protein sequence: CASSPSTGTSGSEDEQFF.

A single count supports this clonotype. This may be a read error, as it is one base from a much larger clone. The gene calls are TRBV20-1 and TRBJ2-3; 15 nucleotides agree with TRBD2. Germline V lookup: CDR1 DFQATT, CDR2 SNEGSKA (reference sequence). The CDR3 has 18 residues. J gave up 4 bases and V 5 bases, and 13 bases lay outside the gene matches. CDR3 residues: CSASGFGTSGRSSDTQYF. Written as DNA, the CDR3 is TGCAGTGCTTCGGGATTCGGGACTAGCGGGAGGTCTTCAGATACGCAGTATTTT.

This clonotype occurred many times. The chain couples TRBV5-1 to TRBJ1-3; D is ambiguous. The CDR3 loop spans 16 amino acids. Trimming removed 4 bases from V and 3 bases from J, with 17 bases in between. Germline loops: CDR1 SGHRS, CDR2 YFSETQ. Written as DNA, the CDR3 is TGCGCCAGCAGCCCCTACACGGTACGGTTTGGAAACACCATATATTTT. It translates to CASSPYTVRFGNTIYF.

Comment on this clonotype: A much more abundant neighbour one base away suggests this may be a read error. CDR3 residues: CASSFGRSYEQHF. CDR3 DNA sequence: TGTGCCAGCAGTTTTGGCAGATCCTACGAGCAGCACTTC. V is TRBV28 and J is TRBJ2-7, with no clear D. This CDR3 has 13 residues. In germline, CDR1 is MDHEN, CDR2 SYDVKM.

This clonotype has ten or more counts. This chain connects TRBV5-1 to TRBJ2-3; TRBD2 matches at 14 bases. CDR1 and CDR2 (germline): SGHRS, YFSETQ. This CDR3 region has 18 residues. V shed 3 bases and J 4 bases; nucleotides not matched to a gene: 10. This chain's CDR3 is CASSSTPGLAGVSDTQYF. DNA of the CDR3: TGCGCCAGCAGCTCCACCCCGGGACTAGCGGGAGTGTCAGATACGCAGTATTTT.

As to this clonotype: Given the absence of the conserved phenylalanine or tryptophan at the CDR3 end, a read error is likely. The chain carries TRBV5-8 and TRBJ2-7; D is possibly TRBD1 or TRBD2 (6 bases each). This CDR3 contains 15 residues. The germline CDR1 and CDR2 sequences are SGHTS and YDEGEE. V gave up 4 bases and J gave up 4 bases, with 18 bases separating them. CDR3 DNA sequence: TGTGCCAGCAGCCCGAAGGGGGGCAGAGAATACGAGCAGTACTCC. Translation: CASSPKGGREYEQYS.

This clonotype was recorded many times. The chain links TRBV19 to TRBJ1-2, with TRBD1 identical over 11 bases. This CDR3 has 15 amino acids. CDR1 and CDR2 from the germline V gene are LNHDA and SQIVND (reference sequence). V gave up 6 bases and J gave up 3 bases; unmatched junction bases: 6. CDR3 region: CASRRTGGVDYGYTF. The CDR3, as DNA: TGTGCCAGTAGGCGGACAGGGGGCGTTGACTATGGCTACACCTTC.

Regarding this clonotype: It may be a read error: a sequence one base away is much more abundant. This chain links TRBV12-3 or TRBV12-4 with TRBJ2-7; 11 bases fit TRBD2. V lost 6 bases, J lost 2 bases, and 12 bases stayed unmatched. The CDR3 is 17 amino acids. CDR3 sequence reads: CASSQVLAGALAYEQYF. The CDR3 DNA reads TGTGCCAGCAGCCAAGTACTAGCGGGAGCCCTCGCCTACGAGCAGTACTTC.

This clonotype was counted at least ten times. CDR3 loop: CATGGLAGVVGELFF. The CDR3 DNA is TGTGCCACTGGAGGACTAGCGGGAGTGGTCGGGGAGCTGTTTTTT. The rearrangement links TRBV25-1 to TRBJ2-2; 13 bases align to TRBD2. V shed 10 bases, J shed 7 bases, and the junction held 9 bases outside the gene matches. The CDR3 contains 15 residues. Germline CDR1 reads MGHDK; CDR2 reads SYGVNS.